Listed below are T cell receptor beta chains from one sample, sequenced in a study of blood T cells in healthy people across ages. TCRdb reprocessed the 5' RACE reads via MiXCR and lists one record per CDR3 protein. Altogether 800,000 or so distinct CDR3 sequences are present, 55% to 65% being singletons, with the ten largest covering about a quarter. Sequenced sample: blood. The receptors derive from a man aged 30-40 years in good health. The CDR3 runs from the conserved cysteine through the conserved F or W. A D gene is named only where the DNA matches it firmly. Size is omitted from some rows. Given values are once, few, many or a class for expanded clones.

j_call d_call clone_size v_call cdr3_nt cdr3_aa
TRBJ2-3 NA few TRBV7-3 TGTGCCAGCAGCGCAGGGGCCGGGGATACGCAGTATTTT CASSAGAGDTQYF
TRBJ2-7 NA NA TRBV7-9 TGTGCCAGCAGCAAAATTTCTGGCGCCCGCTCCTACGAGCAGTACTTC CASSKISGARSYEQYF
TRBJ2-4 NA NA TRBV14 TGTGCCAGCAGCCAAGATCTGGCAGCCACCCAGTACTTC CASSQDLAATQYF
TRBJ2-3 TRBD2 NA TRBV12-3/TRBV12-4 TGTGCCAGCAGCTCCGCCTCGGGGCGGGGGGGCACAGATACGCAGTATTTT CASSSASGRGGTDTQYF
TRBJ1-5 NA NA TRBV4-2 TGTGCCAGCAGCCCCTCGGGGGGAGATAGCAATCAGCCCCAGCATTTT CASSPSGGDSNQPQHF
TRBJ2-5 NA NA TRBV11-2 TGTGCCAGCAACTTCGGGGCAGGGGAGACCCAGTACTTC CASNFGAGETQYF
TRBJ2-7 NA NA TRBV19 TGTGCCAGTAGTAGAGAGACGTCGCACGAGCAGTACTTC CASSRETSHEQYF
TRBJ2-3 NA NA TRBV6-6 TGTGCCAGCAGTTACTCGACCGGGTACAATACGCAGTATTTT CASSYSTGYNTQYF
TRBJ2-3 TRBD2 NA TRBV12-3/TRBV12-4 TGTGCCAGCAGTTTAAGGACTAGCGGGGGGAGCACAGATACGCAGTATTTT CASSLRTSGGSTDTQYF
TRBJ1-1 NA NA TRBV6-6 TGTGCCAGCAGTTACGCAAAGAACACTGAAGCTTTCTTT CASSYAKNTEAFF
TRBJ2-5 TRBD1 NA TRBV6-5 TGTGCCAGCAGTTACTCGAGAGACAGGGTAGATCAAGAGACCCAGTACTTC CASSYSRDRVDQETQYF
TRBJ2-1 NA NA TRBV20-1 TGCAGTGCTAGGGCGTACTACAATGAGCAGTTCTTC CSARAYYNEQFF
TRBJ2-3 NA NA TRBV5-1 TGCGCCAGCTTTCGCGGGGGCTCAGATACGCAGTATTTT CASFRGGSDTQYF
TRBJ2-5 TRBD1 NA TRBV28 TGTGCCAGCAGTCACCCGGACAGGGGTTGGGAGACCCAGTACTTC CASSHPDRGWETQYF
TRBJ1-2 NA NA TRBV5-5 TGTGCCAGCAGCTTGGCTGAGTGGGTTAACTATGGCTACACCTTC CASSLAEWVNYGYTF
TRBJ2-7 NA NA TRBV20-1 TGCAGTGCCTCCCTGGTGGGCTACGAGCAGTACTTC CSASLVGYEQYF
TRBJ2-7 TRBD2 NA TRBV9 TGTGCCAGCGGGACTAGCGGGGGGTACCTAAGCTCCTACAATGAGCAGTACTTC CASGTSGGYLSSYNEQYF
TRBJ1-4 NA once TRBV7-9 TGTGCCAGCAGCTTAGTCCTGAAGACTAATGAAAAACTGTTTTTT CASSLVLKTNEKLFF
TRBJ1-1 TRBD1 few TRBV7-8 TGTGCCAGCAGCCACCCGGACAGGGGAGCTTTCTTT CASSHPDRGAFF
TRBJ2-4 NA NA TRBV20-1 TGCAGTGCTAGGGGGACTTTGGACAGTCTAGCCAAAAACATTCAGTACTTC CSARGTLDSLAKNIQYF
TRBJ2-1 NA NA TRBV20-1 TGCAGTGTATACGGGGGCAGCGAGCAGTTCTTC CSVYGGSEQFF
TRBJ1-1 TRBD1 NA TRBV7-9 TGTGCCAGCAGCTCTACGACAGGGGAGAACACTGAAGCTTTCTTT CASSSTTGENTEAFF
TRBJ2-7 NA NA TRBV9 TGTGCCAGCAGCGTAGCGGGGGTGAACTACGAGCAGTACTTC CASSVAGVNYEQYF
TRBJ2-1 TRBD1 NA TRBV6-2/TRBV6-3 TGTGCCAGCAGTTACTCACCAACCACCGGGACAGACGGTACCAAAGGCTCCTACAATGAGCAGTTCTTC CASSYSPTTGTDGTKGSYNEQFF
TRBJ1-4 NA NA TRBV20-1 TGCAGTGCTAGCAAGGAAAAACTGTTTTTT CSASKEKLFF
TRBJ1-6 NA NA TRBV7-2 TGTGCCAGCAGCCGGGCCTATACGGAACCCCTCCACTTT CASSRAYTEPLHF
TRBJ2-1 NA few TRBV9 TGTGCCAGCAGCGTGCGGATGGCAGGTAGCTCCTACAATGAGCAGTTCTTC CASSVRMAGSSYNEQFF
TRBJ2-6 NA few TRBV29-1 TGCAGCGTTGATCGGGTCGGGGCCAACGTCCTGACTTTC CSVDRVGANVLTF
TRBJ2-6 NA few TRBV4-3 TGCGCCAGCAGCCAAGCCCTGTCCAGCTCTGGGGCCAACGTCCTGACTTTC CASSQALSSSGANVLTF
TRBJ1-5 NA NA TRBV7-2 TGTGCCAGCAGCCCCGACAGTCCTCGCGGAGGGAGGCCCCAGCATTTT CASSPDSPRGGRPQHF
TRBJ2-3 TRBD1 NA TRBV20-1 TGCAGTGCGCTTCCGGGACAGGGTATTTCAGATACGCAGTATTTT CSALPGQGISDTQYF
TRBJ2-1 NA NA TRBV7-9 TGTGCCAGCAGCTTCGGGCCCTACCGGAATGAGCAGTTCTTC CASSFGPYRNEQFF
TRBJ2-1 TRBD1 NA TRBV2 TGTGCCACCACAGGGGGCCCCTACAAGGAGCAGTTCTTC CATTGGPYKEQFF
TRBJ2-3 TRBD2 NA TRBV12-3/TRBV12-4 TGTGCCATCTCTTGGGGGGGATCTAGCACAGATACGCAGTATTTT CAISWGGSSTDTQYF
TRBJ2-5 NA once TRBV20-1 TGCAGTGCTGTATTGGAGACCCAGTACTTC CSAVLETQYF
TRBJ1-5 NA NA TRBV25-1 TGTGCCAGCAGTGAAAGCGGAAATAGCAATCAGCCCCAGCATTTT CASSESGNSNQPQHF
TRBJ1-2 NA few TRBV11-1 TGTGCCAGCAGCGCCTACAGGGACGGCTACACCTTC CASSAYRDGYTF
TRBJ2-3 NA few TRBV7-2 TGTGCCAGCAGCATCTGGGCGCCGACAGATACGCAGTATTTT CASSIWAPTDTQYF